Listed below are T cell receptor beta chains from one sample, sequenced in a study of T cells in Graves' hyperthyroidism and ophthalmopathy. MiXCR, run by TCRdb on the multiplex PCR reads, gives a single entry per CDR3 protein. Of under 700,000 distinct CDR3 sequences in the sample, roughly 17% were seen once. Material: blood. These receptors all stem from a woman younger than 35 with Graves' hyperthyroidism. The conserved cysteine and the conserved F or W are not part of the CDR3 here.

v_gene,j_gene,CDR3aa
TRBV5-1,TRBJ2-3,ASSLDGVSTDTQY
TRBV15,TRBJ2-7,ATSTDGGITYEQY
TRBV18,TRBJ2-7,ASSQGELYEQY
TRBV7-8,TRBJ1-1,ASSLAWGGPGGNTEAF
TRBV24-1,TRBJ2-3,ATSDLGRGRADTQY
TRBV20-1,TRBJ2-6,SGLAGYSGANVLT
TRBV2,TRBJ2-3,ASIHRAGGTDTQY
TRBV5-8,TRBJ1-4,ASSLDGEGGEKLF
TRBV10-3,TRBJ2-2,AISESTVKPNTGELF
TRBV13,TRBJ2-7,ASTTGGGSYEQY
TRBV10-3,TRBJ1-5,AISVEGNQPQH
TRBV5-1,TRBJ2-2,ASSLWSGGELF
TRBV19,TRBJ1-6,ASSFGTGQNSPLH
TRBV28,TRBJ2-3,ASSPSGQGTDTQY
TRBV7-2,TRBJ1-6,ASSLAGRGIRSPLH
TRBV13,TRBJ1-1,ASSLGRTSGTEAF
TRBV6-1,TRBJ1-2,ASSEGRGIYGYT
TRBV12-3/TRBV12-4,TRBJ2-3,ASSSRGASGGNTQY
TRBV14,TRBJ1-6,ASSRGLNSPLH
TRBV29-1,TRBJ1-1,SVSNRGKNTEAF
TRBV12-3/TRBV12-4,TRBJ1-1,ASSHGLNTEAF
TRBV24-1,TRBJ2-2,ATRQAGDTGELF
TRBV27,TRBJ2-7,ASSLSGTGGGEQY
TRBV2,TRBJ1-1,ASTVRGKTGGLGAF
TRBV7-2,TRBJ2-5,ASSLAFGGRETQY
TRBV2,TRBJ1-2,ASSEKRGNYGYT
TRBV4-1,TRBJ1-5,ASSQGLGSNQPQH
TRBV11-3,TRBJ1-1,ASLQGRGNTEAF
TRBV7-6,TRBJ2-3,ASSLSSVTDTQY
TRBV3-1,TRBJ2-5,ASSQDRTNQETQY
TRBV20-1,TRBJ1-2,SAPALNYGYT
TRBV30,TRBJ2-7,AWSPSRGPPSYEQY
TRBV3-1,TRBJ1-3,ASSQDWQKSSGNTIY
TRBV5-1,TRBJ2-7,ASSLARGSYEQY
TRBV18,TRBJ2-7,ASSTKTGSYERY
TRBV27,TRBJ2-2,ASRFTIGELF
TRBV24-1,TRBJ2-3,ATSRTGGASADTQY
TRBV27,TRBJ2-3,ASSLLRRFTDTQY
TRBV28,TRBJ2-1,ASSPRGNNEQF
TRBV6-1,TRBJ1-5,ASRPGQGAGYSNQPQH
TRBV28,TRBJ1-4,ASSFWAATNEKLF
TRBV7-9,TRBJ1-1,ASSFNFPEAF
TRBV20-1,TRBJ1-1,SASVRQEAF
TRBV11-1,TRBJ1-1,ASSLRRDRGSTEAF
TRBV7-9,TRBJ2-3,ASRLSGTSGSSDTQY
TRBV29-1,TRBJ2-5,SVVGAGGGGETQY
TRBV9,TRBJ1-5,ASSVDGSPGQPQH
TRBV29-1,TRBJ2-7,SVEDSGATSYEQY
TRBV5-5,TRBJ1-4,ASSFQGAPNEKLF
TRBV28,TRBJ2-3,ASSRKRTDTQY
TRBV2,TRBJ2-5,ASSEEVAGDLETQY
TRBV10-3,TRBJ1-1,AISEEGSGAEAF
TRBV5-1,TRBJ2-1,ASSLYSGTGSYNEQF
TRBV5-5,TRBJ2-1,ASSPRGLAASSYNEQF
TRBV2,TRBJ1-5,ASRYMRGWPQH
TRBV27,TRBJ2-5,ASSLLDRETQY
TRBV27,TRBJ2-5,TSSWGRGETQY